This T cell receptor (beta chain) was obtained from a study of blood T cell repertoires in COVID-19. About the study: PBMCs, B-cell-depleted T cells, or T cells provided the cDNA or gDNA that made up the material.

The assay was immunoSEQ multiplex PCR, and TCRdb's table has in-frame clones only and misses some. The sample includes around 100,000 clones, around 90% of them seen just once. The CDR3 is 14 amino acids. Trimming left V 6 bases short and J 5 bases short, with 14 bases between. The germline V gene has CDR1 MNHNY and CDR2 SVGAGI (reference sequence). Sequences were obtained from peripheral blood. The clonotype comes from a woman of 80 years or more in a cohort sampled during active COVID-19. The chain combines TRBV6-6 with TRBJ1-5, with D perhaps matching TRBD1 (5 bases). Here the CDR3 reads CASSLQGGDQPQHF. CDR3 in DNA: TGTGCCAGCAGCCTTCAGGGTGGAGATCAGCCCCAGCATTTT.